This TCR beta chain comes out of a study of T cells expressing NK-cell markers. Overall study context: Sorted CD3+CD56+NKG2C+, CD3+CD56+NKG2C- and CD3+CD56-NKG2C+ T cells supplied TCR beta repertoires. The study sequenced eight donors, seven HCMV-seropositive and one seronegative. Broader study findings: It is unclear if expanded NKG2C-expressing clones target HCMV antigens.

CDR1 and CDR2 (germline): SGHAT, FQNNGV. This CDR3 is 13 amino acids long. From its re-call of the 5' RACE reads, TCRdb lists each CDR3 protein once, without DNA. In total, the table holds 550,000 or so distinct CDR3 sequences. Concerning this clonotype itself: Its antigen is unidentified.

The V gene is TRBV11-2, the J gene TRBJ1-5. The sequenced sample consisted of blood T cells: a sorted CD56 or NKG2C T cell subset, CD4+ or CD8+ T cells, or bulk PBMC T cells (not recorded which). The TCR comes from a man between 18 and 35 years old in good health. The CDR3 sequence is CASSLFREKPQHF.